The 17 T cell receptor beta chains below come from one sample, sequenced in a study of read filtering for tumor transcriptome and immune sequencing. The library was built from about 0.4 ug RNA with molecular barcoded adaptors for alpha/delta and beta/gamma chains. TCRdb used MiXCR to reprocess the reads, holding one entry per CDR3 protein. Of 40,000 or so distinct CDR3 sequences in the sample, 13% were seen once. Material for sequencing was a population of CD138-negative cells sorted from bone marrow. These receptors were obtained from a donor aged 40 or older with multiple myeloma.

At least ten counts were recorded for this clonotype. The gene calls are TRBV30 and TRBJ1-1, with unresolved D. The CDR3 totals 11 residues. Trimming stripped 3 bases from V and 0 bases from J, with 2 bases between. The V gene's germline CDR1 is GTSNPN and CDR2 SVGIG (reference sequence). As DNA, the CDR3 is TGTGCCTGGAGCCTGAACACTGAAGCTTTCTTT. The encoded protein is CAWSLNTEAFF.

This clonotype appeared many times. This rearrangement joins TRBV20-1 to TRBJ1-1; no firm D call. Trimming took off 6 bases at V and 11 bases at J, with 16 bases between the two ends. CDR1 is DFQATT and CDR2 is SNEGSKA in the germline V gene (reference sequence). This CDR3 spans 11 amino acids. The CDR3 loop reads CSATPGFSAFF. The CDR3 bases are TGCAGTGCGACCCCGGGGTTCAGCGCTTTCTTT.

Concerning this clonotype: A far larger clone is one base from this, pointing to a likely read error. The chain couples TRBV6-5 to TRBJ2-1, with D perhaps TRBD2 (6 bases). There are 14 residues in the CDR3. Trimming left V 6 bases short and J 8 bases short, with 17 bases between. The V gene's germline CDR1 is MNHEY and CDR2 SVGAGI. The CDR3 DNA follows: TGTGCCAGCAGGCTCCTAGCGCGTTACGATGAGCAGTTCTTC. Translating gives CASRLLARYDEQFF.

This clonotype turned up a few times. J is TRBJ1-3 and V is TRBV12-3 or TRBV12-4; D gene ambiguous. V lost 4 bases to trimming and J lost 9 bases, with 13 bases between them. This CDR3 is 13 amino acids long. As DNA, the CDR3 is TGTGCCAGCAGTTCCGCGCTCCGGGGCACCATATATTTT. Encoded protein: CASSSALRGTIYF.

Turning to this clonotype: This probably arose from a read error, given a far larger clone one base away. The chain is built from TRBV19 and TRBJ1-4, with D maybe TRBD1 (5 bases). The DNA end lines up better with TRBJ2-3; the J call may be wrong. The CDR3 is 15 residues long. Germline assignment: CDR1 LNHDA and CDR2 SQIVND (reference sequence). CDR3 loop: CASSIEPAGSDTQYF. CDR3 sequence (DNA): TGTGCCAGTAGTATCGAGCCGGCAGGGTCAGATACGCAGTATTTT.

This clonotype was observed many times. V is TRBV19 and J is TRBJ2-1, with 13 bases matching TRBD2. There are 15 residues in the CDR3. Germline trimming cut 6 bases from V and 7 bases from J; bases unmatched to any gene: 6. The germline CDR1 and CDR2 sequences are LNHDA and SQIVND (reference sequence). CDR3 sequence (DNA): TGTGCCAGTAGGCCGACTAGCGGGAGGAGAAATGAGCAGTTCTTC. This codes for CASRPTSGRRNEQFF.

This clonotype was recorded at least ten times. The rearrangement links TRBV20-1 to TRBJ2-7; 9 bases align to TRBD1. The CDR3 is made up of 14 amino acids. V trimming: 1 base; J trimming: 2 bases; junction bases outside the gene matches: 3. Germline values: CDR1 DFQATT, CDR2 SNEGSKA (reference sequence). The CDR3 is CSARAGTGTYEQYF. CDR3 nucleotide sequence: TGCAGTGCTAGAGCGGGGACAGGGACCTACGAGCAGTACTTC.

This clonotype occurred many times. V is TRBV29-1 and J is TRBJ2-5, with D perhaps TRBD1 (5 bases). CDR1 and CDR2 from the germline V gene are SQVTM and ANQGSEA. The V and J ends lost 4 bases and 0 bases respectively, with 12 bases between them. This CDR3 spans 14 amino acids. The CDR3: CSVAPTAYQETQYF. The CDR3, as DNA: TGCAGCGTTGCCCCGACAGCTTACCAAGAGACCCAGTACTTC.

This clonotype was seen repeatedly, ten times or more. The V and J genes are TRBV28 and TRBJ1-5; the match to TRBD1 covers 7 bases. The J segment lost 6 bases and the V segment lost 0 bases, leaving 8 bases of the junction unmatched. The CDR3 runs to 16 residues. Germline CDR1 and CDR2: MDHEN and SYDVKM. CDR3 DNA sequence: TGTGCCAGCAGTTTATGGGAGGGGCAGGGGGGTCAGCCCCAGCATTTT. Protein product: CASSLWEGQGGQPQHF.

This clonotype was found many times. The J gene is TRBJ2-7, the V gene TRBV4-1, with D maybe TRBD2 (5 bases). Trimming removed 0 bases at V and 5 bases at J, with 11 bases between. CDR3 length equals 14 residues. CDR1 MGHRA and CDR2 YSYEKL come from the germline V gene. Here the CDR3 DNA reads TGCGCCAGCAGCCAAGATATGGGTAGCGACGAGCAGTACTTC. Amino acid sequence: CASSQDMGSDEQYF.

Many counts were recorded for this clonotype. V and J are TRBV28 and TRBJ1-4, with no clear D. The CDR3 length is 12 residues. Per germline, CDR1 MDHEN and CDR2 SYDVKM. V dropped 3 bases and J dropped 10 bases, with 9 bases sitting between them. For the CDR3, the DNA is TGTGCCAGCAGTTTCGGGGAGGGAAAACTGTTTTTT. It yields the protein CASSFGEGKLFF. The variable domain in full, with the rest retrieved from reference TRBV28 and TRBJ1-4, is DVKVTQSSRYLVKRTGEKVFLECVQDMDHENMFWYRQDPGLGLRLIYFSYDVKMKEKGDIPEGYSVSREKKERFSLILESASTNQTSMYLCASSFGEGKLFFGSGTQLSVL.

This clonotype was observed at least ten times. The chain links TRBV12-3 or TRBV12-4 to TRBJ2-7; 7 bases map to TRBD1. The CDR3 covers 13 residues. J was trimmed by 6 bases and V by 4 bases; bases with no gene match: 6. The CDR3 reads CASSSWTGREQYF. For the CDR3, the DNA is TGTGCCAGCAGTTCATGGACAGGACGCGAGCAGTACTTC.

This clonotype was recorded a few times. At one end, the junction sequence differs from germline, possibly due to a read error. The chain has TRBV20-1 and TRBJ2-3, with 12 positions matching TRBD2. The CDR3 covers 15 residues. The germline V gene encodes CDR1 DFQATT and CDR2 SNEGSKA (reference sequence). CDR3 sequence: CSARRTSGTRDTQFF. The CDR3 DNA sequence: TGCAGTGCTAGAAGGACTAGCGGGACTAGAGATACGCAGTTTTTT.

This clonotype was found many times. The gene calls are TRBV29-1 and TRBJ1-3; D is unclear. The V end was cut by 6 bases, the J end by 0 bases, with 6 bases between. This CDR3 is built from 12 residues. CDR1 SQVTM and CDR2 ANQGSEA come from the germline V gene. CDR3 bases: TGCAGCGTCCGGGCCTCTGGAAACACCATATATTTT. As protein: CSVRASGNTIYF.

This clonotype has at least ten counts. The genes are TRBV2 and TRBJ2-3; D possibly uses TRBD1 or TRBD2 (5 bases each). V shed 7 bases and J shed 2 bases, with 13 bases lying between them. The CDR3 has 14 amino acids. The V gene's germline CDR1 is SNHLY and CDR2 FYNNEI. The CDR3 here is CASKRGTTTDTQYF. CDR3 DNA: TGTGCCAGCAAGAGGGGAACTACCACAGATACGCAGTATTTT. The full variable domain, its missing parts supplied by reference TRBV2 and TRBJ2-3, is EPEVTQTPSHQVTQMGQEVILRCVPISNHLYFYWYRQILGQKVEFLVSFYNNEISEKSEIFDDQFSVERPDGSNFTLKIRSTKLEDSAMYFCASKRGTTTDTQYFGPGTRLTVL.

In this sample, this clonotype turned up many times. This chain links TRBV10-3 with TRBJ2-2; D uncertain. V lost 3 bases to trimming and J lost 5 bases, with 13 bases between them. Germline loops: CDR1 ENHRY, CDR2 SYGVKD. The CDR3 spans 15 residues. CDR3 coding DNA: TGTGCCATCAGTGAAGACGGAAAAAGGACCGGGGAGCTGTTTTTT. Translation gives CAISEDGKRTGELFF.

This clonotype is deemed medium-sized. The CDR3 loop is CASSYRGRRYEQYF. Written as DNA, the CDR3 is TGTGCCAGCAGCTATAGGGGGCGACGGTACGAGCAGTACTTC. The chain joins TRBV28 to TRBJ2-7; the match to TRBD1 covers 7 bases. Germline CDR1 is MDHEN and CDR2 is SYDVKM. Trimming at V came to 6 bases and at J to 4 bases, leaving 9 bases not matched to a gene. This CDR3 is built from 14 residues.